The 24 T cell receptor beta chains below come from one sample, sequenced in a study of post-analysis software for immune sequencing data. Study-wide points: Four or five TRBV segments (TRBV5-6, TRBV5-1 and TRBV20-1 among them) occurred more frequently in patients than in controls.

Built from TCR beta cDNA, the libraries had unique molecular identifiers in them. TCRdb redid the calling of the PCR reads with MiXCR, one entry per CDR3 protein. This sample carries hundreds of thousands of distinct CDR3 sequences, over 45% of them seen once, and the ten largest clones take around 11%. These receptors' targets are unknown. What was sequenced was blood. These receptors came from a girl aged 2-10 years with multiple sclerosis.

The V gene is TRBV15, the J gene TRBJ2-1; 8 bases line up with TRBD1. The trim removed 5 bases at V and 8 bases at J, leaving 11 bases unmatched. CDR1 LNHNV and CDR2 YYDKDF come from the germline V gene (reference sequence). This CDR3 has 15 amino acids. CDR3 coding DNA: TGTGCCACCAGCTCCTGGACAGGGTTTACCCATGAGCAGTTCTTC. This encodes CATSSWTGFTHEQFF.

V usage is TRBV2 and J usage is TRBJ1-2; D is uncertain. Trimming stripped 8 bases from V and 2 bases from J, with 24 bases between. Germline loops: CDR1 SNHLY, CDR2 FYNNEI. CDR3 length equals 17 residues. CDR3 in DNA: TGTGCCAGCCTCTTCGAACTTACCGGGGAATGGAACTATGGCTACACCTTC. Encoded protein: CASLFELTGEWNYGYTF. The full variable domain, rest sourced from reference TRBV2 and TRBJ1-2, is EPEVTQTPSHQVTQMGQEVILRCVPISNHLYFYWYRQILGQKVEFLVSFYNNEISEKSEIFDDQFSVERPDGSNFTLKIRSTKLEDSAMYFCASLFELTGEWNYGYTFGSGTRLTVV.

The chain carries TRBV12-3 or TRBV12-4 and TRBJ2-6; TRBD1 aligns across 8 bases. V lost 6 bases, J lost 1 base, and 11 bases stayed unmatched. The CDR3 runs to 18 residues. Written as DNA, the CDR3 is TGTGCCAGCAGGACAGACAGGGGCGCTCGATCTGGGGCCAACGTCCTGACTTTC. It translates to CASRTDRGARSGANVLTF.

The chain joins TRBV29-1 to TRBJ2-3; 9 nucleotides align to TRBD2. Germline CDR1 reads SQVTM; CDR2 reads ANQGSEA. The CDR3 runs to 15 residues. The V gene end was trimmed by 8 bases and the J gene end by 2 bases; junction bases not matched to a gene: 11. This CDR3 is CSSSGGQLITDTQYF. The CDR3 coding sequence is TGCAGCTCGAGCGGGGGGCAACTTATCACAGATACGCAGTATTTT.

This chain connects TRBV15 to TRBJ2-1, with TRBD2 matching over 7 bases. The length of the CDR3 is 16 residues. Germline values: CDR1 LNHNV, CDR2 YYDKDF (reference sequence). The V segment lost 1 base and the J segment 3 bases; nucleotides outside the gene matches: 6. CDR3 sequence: CATSRVGTKSYNEQFF. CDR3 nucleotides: TGTGCCACCAGCAGAGTAGGGACTAAGAGCTACAATGAGCAGTTCTTC.

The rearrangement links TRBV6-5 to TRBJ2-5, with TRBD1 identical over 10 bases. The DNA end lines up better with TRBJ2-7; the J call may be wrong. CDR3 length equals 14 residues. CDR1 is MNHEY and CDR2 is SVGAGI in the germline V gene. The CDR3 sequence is CASSSTGTGAEQYF. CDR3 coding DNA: TGTGCCAGCAGTTCTACCGGGACAGGGGCCGAGCAGTACTTC.

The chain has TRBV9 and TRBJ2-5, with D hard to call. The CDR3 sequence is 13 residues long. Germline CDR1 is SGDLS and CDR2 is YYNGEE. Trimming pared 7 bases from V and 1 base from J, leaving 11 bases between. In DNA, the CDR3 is TGTGCCAGCGGAGACTCGGGCCAAGAGACCCAGTACTTC. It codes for CASGDSGQETQYF.

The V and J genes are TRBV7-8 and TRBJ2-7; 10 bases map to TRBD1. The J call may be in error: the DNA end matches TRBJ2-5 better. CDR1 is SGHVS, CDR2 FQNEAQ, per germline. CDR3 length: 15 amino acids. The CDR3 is CASSLGGQGFGTQYF. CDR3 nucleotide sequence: TGTGCCAGCAGCTTAGGGGGACAGGGGTTTGGGACCCAGTACTTC.

CDR3 amino acids: CASSTDGDSPLHF. The CDR3 DNA reads TGTGCCAGCAGTACCGACGGGGATTCACCCCTCCACTTT. This sequence joins TRBV6-5 and TRBJ1-6; D is uncertain. CDR1 MNHEY and CDR2 SVGAGI come from the germline V gene. This CDR3 contains 13 residues. V lost 5 bases to trimming and J lost 8 bases, with 10 bases between them.

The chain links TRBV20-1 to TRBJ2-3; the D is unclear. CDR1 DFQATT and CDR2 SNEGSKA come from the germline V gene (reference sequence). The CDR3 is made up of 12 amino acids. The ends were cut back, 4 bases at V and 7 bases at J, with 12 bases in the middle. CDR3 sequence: CSATGLGYTQYF. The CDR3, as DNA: TGCAGTGCTACCGGGTTGGGGTATACGCAGTATTTT.

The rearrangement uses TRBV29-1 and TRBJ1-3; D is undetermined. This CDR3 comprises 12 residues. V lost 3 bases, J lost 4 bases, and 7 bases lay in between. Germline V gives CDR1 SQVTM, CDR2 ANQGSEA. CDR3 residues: CSVDRRGNTIYF. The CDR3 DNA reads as TGCAGCGTTGATAGACGGGGAAACACCATATATTTT.

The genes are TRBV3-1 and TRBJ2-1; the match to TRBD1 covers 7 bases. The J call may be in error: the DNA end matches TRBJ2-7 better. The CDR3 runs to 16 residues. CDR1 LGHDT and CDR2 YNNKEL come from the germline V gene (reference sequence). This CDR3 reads CASSSQSRGLVGEQYF. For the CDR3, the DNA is TGTGCCAGCAGCTCACAATCGAGGGGGCTGGTCGGCGAGCAGTACTTC.

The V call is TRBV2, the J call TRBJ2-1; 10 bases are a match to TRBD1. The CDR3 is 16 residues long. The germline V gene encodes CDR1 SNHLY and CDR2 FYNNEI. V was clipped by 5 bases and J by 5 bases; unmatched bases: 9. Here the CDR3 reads CASSPPAGQGDNEQFF. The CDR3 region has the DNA TGTGCCAGCAGTCCCCCAGCTGGACAGGGGGACAATGAGCAGTTCTTC.

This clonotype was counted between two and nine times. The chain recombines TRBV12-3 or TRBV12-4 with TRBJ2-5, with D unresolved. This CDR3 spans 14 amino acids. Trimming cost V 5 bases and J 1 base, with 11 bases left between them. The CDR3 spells CASSHSDIQETQYF. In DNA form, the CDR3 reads TGTGCCAGCAGTCACTCAGACATCCAAGAGACCCAGTACTTC.

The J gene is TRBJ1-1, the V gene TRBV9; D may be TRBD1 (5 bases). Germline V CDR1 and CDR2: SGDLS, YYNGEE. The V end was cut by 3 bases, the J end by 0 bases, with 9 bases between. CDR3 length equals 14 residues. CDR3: CASSAEGMNTEAFF. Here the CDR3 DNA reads TGTGCCAGCAGCGCCGAGGGGATGAACACTGAAGCTTTCTTT.

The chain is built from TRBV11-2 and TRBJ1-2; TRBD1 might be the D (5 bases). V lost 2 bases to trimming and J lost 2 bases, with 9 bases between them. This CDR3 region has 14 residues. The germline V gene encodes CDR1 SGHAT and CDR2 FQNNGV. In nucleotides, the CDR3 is TGTGCCAGCAGCTTAAATCAGGGAAACTATGGCTACACCTTC. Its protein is CASSLNQGNYGYTF.

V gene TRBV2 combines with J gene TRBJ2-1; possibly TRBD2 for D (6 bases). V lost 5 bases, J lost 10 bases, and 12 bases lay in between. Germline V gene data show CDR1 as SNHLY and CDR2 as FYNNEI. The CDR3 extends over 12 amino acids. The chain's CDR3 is CASSRGLNEQFF. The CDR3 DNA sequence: TGTGCCAGCAGTAGGGGACTGAACGAGCAGTTCTTC.

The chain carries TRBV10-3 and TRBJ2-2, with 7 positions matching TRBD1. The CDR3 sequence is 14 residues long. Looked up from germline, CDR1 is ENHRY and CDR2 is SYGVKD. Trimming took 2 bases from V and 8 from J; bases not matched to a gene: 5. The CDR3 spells CAISEQGESGELFF. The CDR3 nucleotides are TGTGCCATCAGTGAGCAGGGGGAGAGTGGGGAGCTGTTTTTT.

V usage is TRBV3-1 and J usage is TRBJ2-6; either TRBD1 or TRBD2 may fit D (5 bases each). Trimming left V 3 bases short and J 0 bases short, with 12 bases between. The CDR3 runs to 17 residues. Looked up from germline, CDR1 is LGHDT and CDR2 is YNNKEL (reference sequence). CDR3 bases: TGTGCCAGCAGCCAGAGACAGACTATCTCTGGGGCCAACGTCCTGACTTTC. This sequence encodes CASSQRQTISGANVLTF. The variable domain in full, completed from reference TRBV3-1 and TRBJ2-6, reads DTAVSQTPKYLVTQMGNDKSIKCEQNLGHDTMYWYKQDSKKFLKIMFSYNNKELIINETVPNRFSPKSPDKAHLNLHINSLELGDSAVYFCASSQRQTISGANVLTFGAGSRLTVL.

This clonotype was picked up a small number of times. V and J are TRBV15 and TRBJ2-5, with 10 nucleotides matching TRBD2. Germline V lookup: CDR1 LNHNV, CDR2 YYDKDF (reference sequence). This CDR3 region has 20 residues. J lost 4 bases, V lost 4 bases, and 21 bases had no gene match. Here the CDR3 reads CATSNDEGNSGRPKGETQYF. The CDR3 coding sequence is TGTGCCACCAGCAACGACGAGGGTAATAGCGGGAGGCCAAAAGGAGAGACCCAGTACTTC.

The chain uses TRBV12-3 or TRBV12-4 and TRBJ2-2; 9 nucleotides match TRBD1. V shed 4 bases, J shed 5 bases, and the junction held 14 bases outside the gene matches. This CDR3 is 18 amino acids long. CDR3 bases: TGTGCCAGCAGTTCGCCTACTCCCGGGACAGGGAGGACCGGGGAGCTGTTTTTT. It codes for CASSSPTPGTGRTGELFF.

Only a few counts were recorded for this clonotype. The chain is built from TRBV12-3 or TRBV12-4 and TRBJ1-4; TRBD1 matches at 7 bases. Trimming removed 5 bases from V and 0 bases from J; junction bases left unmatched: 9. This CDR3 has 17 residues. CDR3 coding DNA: TGTGCCAGCAGTGCCCGGGACAGATTTGCAACTAATGAAAAACTGTTTTTT. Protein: CASSARDRFATNEKLFF.

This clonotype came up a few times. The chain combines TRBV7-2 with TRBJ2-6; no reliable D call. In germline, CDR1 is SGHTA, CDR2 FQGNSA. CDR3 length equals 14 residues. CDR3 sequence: CSDSPHSGANVLTF. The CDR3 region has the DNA TGTAGTGACTCCCCCCATTCCGGGGCCAACGTCCTGACTTTC.

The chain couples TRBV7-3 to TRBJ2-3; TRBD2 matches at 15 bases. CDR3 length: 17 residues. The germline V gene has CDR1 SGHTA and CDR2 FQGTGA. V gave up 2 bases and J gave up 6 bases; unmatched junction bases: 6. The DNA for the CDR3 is TGTGCCAGCAGCTTACCCTGGGGACTAGCGGGAGGCGATACGCAGTATTTT. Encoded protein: CASSLPWGLAGGDTQYF. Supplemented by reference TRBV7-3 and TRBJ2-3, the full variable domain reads GAGVSQTPSNKVTEKGKYVELRCDPISGHTALYWYRQSLGQGPEFLIYFQGTGAADDSGLPNDRFFAVRPEGSVSTLKIQRTERGDSAVYLCASSLPWGLAGGDTQYFGPGTRLTVL.